The 19 T cell receptor beta chains presented below share a single source sample, sequenced in a study of T cell responses to AZD1222 COVID-19 vaccine. The table came from immunoSEQ multiplex PCR; TCRdb's copy has only in-frame clones and leaves some out. This sample has 55,000 to 75,000 clones, with almost 90% found just once. Sequenced material: peripheral blood, taken on day 0 of AZD1222 vaccination. These receptors all stem from an adult in good health.

This chain connects TRBV27 to TRBJ2-6; no clear D. The V end lost 1 base, the J end lost 0 bases, and 4 bases lay between the germline ends. Germline CDR1 reads MNHEY; CDR2 reads SMNVEV (reference sequence). This CDR3 contains 15 residues. In DNA, the CDR3 is TGTGCCAGCAGTTTATGGGGCTCTGGGGCCAACGTCCTGACTTTC. The encoded protein is CASSLWGSGANVLTF.

The chain recombines TRBV18 with TRBJ1-1; D might be TRBD1 (6 bases). Germline CDR1 and CDR2: KGHSH and LQKENI. The CDR3 is made up of 15 amino acids. Trimming pared 3 bases from V and 0 bases from J, leaving 11 bases between. The CDR3 spells CASSPVGTLNTEAFF. CDR3 sequence (DNA): TGTGCCAGCTCACCTGTGGGGACACTGAACACTGAAGCTTTCTTT. Complete variable domain (other parts from reference TRBV18 and TRBJ1-1): NAGVMQNPRHLVRRRGQEARLRCSPMKGHSHVYWYRQLPEEGLKFMVYLQKENIIDESGMPKERFSAEFPKEGPSILRIQQVVRGDSAAYFCASSPVGTLNTEAFFGQGTRLTVV.

The rearrangement joins TRBV30 to TRBJ2-2; weak D call: TRBD2 (6 bases). The CDR3 covers 13 residues. The germline V and J ends were trimmed by 3 bases and 4 bases, with 9 bases remaining between them. Germline V lookup: CDR1 GTSNPN, CDR2 SVGIG (reference sequence). CDR3 in DNA: TGTGCCTGGAGCCGGGGGATCACCGGGGAGCTGTTTTTT. It specifies CAWSRGITGELFF.

The chain uses TRBV6-5 and TRBJ1-1; no clear D gene. The V gene's germline CDR1 is MNHEY and CDR2 SVGAGI. This CDR3 is 16 amino acids long. Trimming stripped 2 bases from V and 1 base from J, with 14 bases between. CDR3 nucleotide sequence: TGTGCCAGCAGTTACCCCACTACGGGTGGGAACACTGAAGCTTTCTTT. Translated: CASSYPTTGGNTEAFF.

For the CDR3, the DNA is TGTGCCAGCAGGTCGGGACAGCACCTTAACTATGGCTACACCTTC. It yields the protein CASRSGQHLNYGYTF. The rearrangement uses TRBV2 and TRBJ1-2; 7 bases agree with TRBD1. V gave up 6 bases and J gave up 1 base; unmatched junction bases: 8. CDR1 is SNHLY and CDR2 is FYNNEI in the germline V gene. The CDR3 sequence is 15 residues long.

The chain is built from TRBV14 and TRBJ2-7; 10 bases agree with TRBD2. V shed 4 bases and J 7 bases; nucleotides not matched to a gene: 10. CDR1 is SGHDN, CDR2 FVKESK, per germline. The CDR3 sequence is 15 residues long. The CDR3 sequence is CASSRLAGGPGEQYF. CDR3 DNA sequence: TGTGCCAGCAGCCGGTTAGCGGGAGGTCCGGGTGAGCAGTACTTC. Together with reference TRBV14 and TRBJ2-7, the CDR3 gives the full variable domain: EAGVTQFPSHSVIEKGQTVTLRCDPISGHDNLYWYRRVMGKEIKFLLHFVKESKQDESGMPNNRFLAERTGGTYSTLKVQPAELEDSGVYFCASSRLAGGPGEQYFGPGTRLTVT.

CDR3 loop: CASSKYFMAGGKYGYTF. The CDR3 DNA reads as TGTGCCAGCAGCAAATATTTTATGGCAGGGGGCAAATATGGCTACACCTTC. The V gene is TRBV21-1, the J gene TRBJ1-2; the table's D call TRBD1 went unverified against the DNA. TRBV21-1 is classified as a pseudogene. CDR3 size: 17 residues.

V and J are TRBV29-1 and TRBJ2-3, with TRBD2 matching 11 bases. Trimming took 4 bases from V and 0 from J; bases not matched to a gene: 21. This CDR3 contains 21 residues. CDR1 and CDR2 from the germline V gene are SQVTM and ANQGSEA. In nucleotides, the CDR3 is TGCAGCGTTGCCGATCCTAGGGGGCGCTTAGCGGGAGGGGCTAGCACAGATACGCAGTATTTT. This encodes CSVADPRGRLAGGASTDTQYF.

The CDR3 here is CASSSGQGPPEAFF. CDR3 nucleotides: TGTGCCAGCAGTTCGGGACAGGGGCCCCCTGAAGCTTTCTTT. This chain uses TRBV2 with TRBJ1-1, with 10 bases lining up with TRBD1. This CDR3 spans 14 amino acids. Germline CDR1 reads SNHLY; CDR2 reads FYNNEI. V shed 5 bases and J 6 bases; nucleotides not matched to a gene: 6.

CDR3 amino acids: CASSLGAGAGNEQFF. The CDR3 coding sequence is TGCGCCAGCAGCTTGGGGGCGGGAGCTGGCAATGAGCAGTTCTTC. The V gene is TRBV5-1, the J gene TRBJ2-1, with 7 bases fitting TRBD2. Germline V CDR1 and CDR2: SGHRS, YFSETQ. This CDR3 has 15 residues. Germline trimming cut 0 bases from V and 6 bases from J; bases unmatched to any gene: 6.

This clone has just one count. This rearrangement joins TRBV4-3 to TRBJ2-3; 10 nucleotides line up with TRBD2. The germline V gene has CDR1 LGHNA and CDR2 YSLEER. V dropped 0 bases and J dropped 2; count of bases not matched to a gene: 8. This CDR3 has 18 amino acids. This CDR3 reads CASSQEEGLAGVTDTQYF. The CDR3 coding sequence is TGCGCCAGCAGCCAAGAAGAGGGCCTAGCGGGAGTCACAGATACGCAGTATTTT.

This chain connects TRBV18 to TRBJ2-3, with D perhaps TRBD1 (5 bases). V was clipped by 0 bases and J by 1 base, with 5 bases between them. In germline, CDR1 is KGHSH, CDR2 LQKENI. CDR3 size: 14 residues. As DNA, the CDR3 is TGTGCCAGCTCACCACCCAGGGGCACAGATACGCAGTATTTT. As protein: CASSPPRGTDTQYF.

The CDR3 region is CASSLGGPQETQYF. CDR3 sequence (DNA): TGTGCCAGCAGTTTAGGTGGTCCTCAAGAGACCCAGTACTTC. The rearrangement joins TRBV28 to TRBJ2-5, with unresolved D. Germline V CDR1 and CDR2: MDHEN, SYDVKM. Deletions cut 2 bases from V and 2 bases from J, with 9 bases between. This CDR3 contains 14 residues.

The chain is built from TRBV6-1 and TRBJ2-3, with D possibly being TRBD2 (5 bases). Trimming removed 3 bases from V and 2 bases from J, with 15 bases in between. Germline V gene lookup returns CDR1 MNHNS and CDR2 SASEGT. The CDR3 contains 16 residues. Here the CDR3 reads CASSDFRGSNTDTQYF. In DNA form, the CDR3 reads TGTGCCAGCAGTGATTTCAGAGGGAGCAACACAGATACGCAGTATTTT.

The V call is TRBV7-2, the J call TRBJ1-1; the D is unclear. Germline V gene data show CDR1 as SGHTA and CDR2 as FQGNSA. V was cut by 1 base and J by 1 base, with 10 bases left in between. The CDR3 loop spans 15 amino acids. CDR3 coding DNA: TGTGCCAGCAGCTTAGTCCCCCACACGAACACTGAAGCTTTCTTT. This encodes CASSLVPHTNTEAFF.

This clone was seen once. This rearrangement joins TRBV5-8 to TRBJ1-5; D is unclear. The CDR3 has 12 residues. Trimming left V 4 bases short and J 3 bases short, with 5 bases between. Germline CDR1 reads SGHTS; CDR2 reads YDEGEE. In DNA form, the CDR3 reads TGTGCCAGCAGCCACTACAATCAGCCCCAGCATTTT. Translation gives CASSHYNQPQHF.

The chain couples TRBV20-1 to TRBJ2-7, with D uncertain. V lost 3 bases and J lost 4, with 7 bases in between. Germline V gives CDR1 DFQATT, CDR2 SNEGSKA (reference sequence). The CDR3 runs 11 residues. As DNA, the CDR3 is TGCAGTGCTAGTAGTGGTTACGAGCAGTACTTC. As protein: CSASSGYEQYF.

The J gene is TRBJ2-1, the V gene TRBV21-1; no DNA check was done on the table's D call, TRBD2. TRBV21-1 is a pseudogene. This CDR3 contains 14 residues. CDR3 in DNA: TGTGCCAGACCAGGGTGGAGCGGGAGCGATGAGCAGTTCTTC. It is translated as CARPGWSGSDEQFF.

The V gene is TRBV9, the J gene TRBJ2-7, with D perhaps matching TRBD1 (7 bases). The germline V and J ends were trimmed by 4 bases and 1 base, with 18 bases remaining between them. CDR1 SGDLS and CDR2 YYNGEE come from the germline V gene. The CDR3 covers 16 residues. The chain's CDR3 is CASSPYWGDRSYEQYF. As DNA, the CDR3 is TGTGCCAGCAGCCCTTACTGGGGGGACAGATCCTACGAGCAGTACTTC. Combining the CDR3 with reference TRBV9 and TRBJ2-7 gives the whole variable domain DSGVTQTPKHLITATGQRVTLRCSPRSGDLSVYWYQQSLDQGLQFLIQYYNGEERAKGNILERFSAQQFPDLHSELNLSSLELGDSALYFCASSPYWGDRSYEQYFGPGTRLTVT.